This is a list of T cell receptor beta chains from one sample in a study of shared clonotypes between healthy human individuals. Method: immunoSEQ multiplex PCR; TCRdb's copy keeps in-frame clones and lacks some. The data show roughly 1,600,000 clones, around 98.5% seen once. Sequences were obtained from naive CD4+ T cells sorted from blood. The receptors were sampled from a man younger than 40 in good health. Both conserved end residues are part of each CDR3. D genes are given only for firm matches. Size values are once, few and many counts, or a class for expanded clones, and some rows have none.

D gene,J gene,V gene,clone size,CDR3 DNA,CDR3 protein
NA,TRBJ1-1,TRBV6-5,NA,TGTGCCAGCAGTAGCGGACAAGGCACTGAAGCTTTCTTT,CASSSGQGTEAFF
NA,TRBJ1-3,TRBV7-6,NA,TGTGCCAGCAGCCCTTTAAGGGGAACGGGAGGAAACACCATATATTTT,CASSPLRGTGGNTIYF
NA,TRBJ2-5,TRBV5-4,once,TGTGCCAGCAGCTTAGGGGCACAAGAGACCCAGTACTTC,CASSLGAQETQYF
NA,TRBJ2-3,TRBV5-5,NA,TGTGCCAGCAGCTTGGCGGGTGGCCTCGGGGATACGCAGTATTTT,CASSLAGGLGDTQYF
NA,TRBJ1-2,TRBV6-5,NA,TGTGCCAGCAGTTACCTCCAAAATATCTACAGTTCTGGCTACACCTTC,CASSYLQNIYSSGYTF
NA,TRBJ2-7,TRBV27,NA,TGTGCCAGCAGTTTATCGGGTTATGGAGAAGCCCAAACCTACGAGCAGTACTTC,CASSLSGYGEAQTYEQYF
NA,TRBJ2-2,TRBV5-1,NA,TGCGCCAGCAGCTTGACCCCGCAGGGGCGAGGCACCGGGGAGCTGTTTTTT,CASSLTPQGRGTGELFF
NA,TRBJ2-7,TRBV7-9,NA,TGTGCCAGCAGCTCAGGACTTAGGTCACCCTCCTACGAGCAGTACTTC,CASSSGLRSPSYEQYF
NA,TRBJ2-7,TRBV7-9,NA,TGTGCCAGCAGCCTTTCTGGGGAGCAGTACTTC,CASSLSGEQYF
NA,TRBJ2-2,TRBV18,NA,TGTGCCAGCTCACCTCAGAGCGCGAACACCGGGGAGCTGTTTTTT,CASSPQSANTGELFF
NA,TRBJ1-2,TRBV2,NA,TGTGCCAGCAGTGACCCCAGGGTCGTGAGTGGCTACACCTTC,CASSDPRVVSGYTF
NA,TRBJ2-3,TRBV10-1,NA,TGCGCCAGCAAGCCCACCCGGGCTAGCACAGATACGCAGTATTTT,CASKPTRASTDTQYF
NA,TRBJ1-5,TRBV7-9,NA,TGTGCCAGCAGCTTAGCCGGTTCTCAGCCCCAGCATTTT,CASSLAGSQPQHF
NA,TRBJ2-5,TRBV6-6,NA,TGTGCCAGCCACGTTGGGGGGCCGCAAGAGACCCAGTACTTC,CASHVGGPQETQYF
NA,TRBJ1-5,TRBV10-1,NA,TGCGCCAGCAGTTCGGGGATCAATCAGCCCCAGCATTTT,CASSSGINQPQHF
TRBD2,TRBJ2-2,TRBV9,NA,TGTGCCAGCAGCAGCTCCAGCGGGGTGAACACCGGGGAGCTGTTTTTT,CASSSSSGVNTGELFF
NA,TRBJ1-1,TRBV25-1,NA,TGTGCCAGCAGTGAATCAGGGAGGATCACTGAAGCTTTCTTT,CASSESGRITEAFF
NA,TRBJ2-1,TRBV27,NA,TGTGCCAGCAGCCCCTATCATAGCGCGCCCTACAATGAGCAGTTCTTC,CASSPYHSAPYNEQFF
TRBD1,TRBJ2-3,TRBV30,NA,TGTGCCTGTTCGGACAGGGGCAGAGGGGTGTCAGATACGCAGTATTTT,CACSDRGRGVSDTQYF
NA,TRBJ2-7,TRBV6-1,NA,TGTGCCAGCAGTGTCGAGTTTTACGAGCAGTACTTC,CASSVEFYEQYF
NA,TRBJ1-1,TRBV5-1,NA,TGCGCCAGCAGCACCCCAGAGAACACTGAAGCTTTCTTT,CASSTPENTEAFF
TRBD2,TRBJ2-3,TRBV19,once,TGTGCCAGTAGCCTCACTAGCGGGAGGGCCGATACGCAGTATTTT,CASSLTSGRADTQYF
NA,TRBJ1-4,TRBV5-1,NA,TGCGCCAGCAGCTTGGCTCCGGGACAACGAAATGAAAAACTGTTTTTT,CASSLAPGQRNEKLFF
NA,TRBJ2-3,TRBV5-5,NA,TGTGCCAGCACCCGAGGGGGGGCAGATACGCAGTATTTT,CASTRGGADTQYF
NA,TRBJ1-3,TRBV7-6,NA,TGTGCCAGCAGCTTCCAAGGACGGTCATTCTCTGGAAACACCATATATTTT,CASSFQGRSFSGNTIYF
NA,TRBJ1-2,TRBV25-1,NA,TGTGCCAGCAGTGACCATGGACTTCCTGAGAGTGGCTACACCTTC,CASSDHGLPESGYTF
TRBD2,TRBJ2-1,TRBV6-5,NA,TGTGCCACCTCACTAGCGGGAGGCTACAATGAGCAGTTCTTC,CATSLAGGYNEQFF
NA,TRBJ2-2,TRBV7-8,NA,TGTGCCAGCAGCAGAGTGCAAAACGTGGCCACCGGGGAGCTGTTTTTT,CASSRVQNVATGELFF
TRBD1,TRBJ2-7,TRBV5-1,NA,TGCGCCAGCAGCCCCGGACAGGCCGATGGGGAGCAGTACTTC,CASSPGQADGEQYF
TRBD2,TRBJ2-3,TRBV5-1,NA,TGCGCCAGCAGCTTGGGACTACTAGCGGGGGGCACAGATACGCAGTATTTT,CASSLGLLAGGTDTQYF
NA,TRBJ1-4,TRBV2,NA,TGTGCCAGCAGACTTGGGACACCAACTAATGAAAAACTGTTTTTT,CASRLGTPTNEKLFF
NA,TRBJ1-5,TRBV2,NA,TGTGCCAGCAGCAGGGGCAATCAGCCCCAGCATTTT,CASSRGNQPQHF
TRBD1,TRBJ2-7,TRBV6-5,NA,TGTGCCAGCAGTTACCTGGGACAGGGATTGGAGCAGTACTTC,CASSYLGQGLEQYF
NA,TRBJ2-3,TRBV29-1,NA,TGCAGCGTTGAAGATCCCGGATCCGTGAGGAACACAGATACGCAGTATTTT,CSVEDPGSVRNTDTQYF
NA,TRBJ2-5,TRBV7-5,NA,TGTGCCAGAAGCCCCACGGGGAGAAACCAAGAGACCCAGTACTTC,CARSPTGRNQETQYF
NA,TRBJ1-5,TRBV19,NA,TGTGCCAGTACGCGGGGGCGCACTTCAGGAATGAATCAGCCCCAGCATTTT,CASTRGRTSGMNQPQHF
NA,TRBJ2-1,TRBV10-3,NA,TGTGCCATCAGTGATTCTCTGACCAATGAGCAGTTCTTC,CAISDSLTNEQFF
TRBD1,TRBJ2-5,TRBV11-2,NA,TGTGCCAGCAGCTTTAACCCGGACAGGGAAGAGACCCAGTACTTC,CASSFNPDREETQYF
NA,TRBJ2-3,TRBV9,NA,TGTGCCAGCAGCGTAATACCGTCGCAAACAGATACGCAGTATTTT,CASSVIPSQTDTQYF
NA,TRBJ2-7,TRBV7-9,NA,TGTGCCAGCAGCCCCAACACCTACGAGCAGTACTTC,CASSPNTYEQYF
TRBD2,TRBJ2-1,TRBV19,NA,TGTGCCAGTAGTAAAGCGGGGCTCAATGAGCAGTTCTTC,CASSKAGLNEQFF
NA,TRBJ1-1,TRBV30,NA,TGTGCCTGGAGGCTGAACACTGAAGCTTTCTTT,CAWRLNTEAFF
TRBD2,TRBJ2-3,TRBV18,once,TGTGCCAGCTCACCCTGGACTAGCGGCACAGATACGCAGTATTTT,CASSPWTSGTDTQYF
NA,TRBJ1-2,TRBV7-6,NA,TGTGCCAGCAGCGCCGAGGGGTCAGGGGCCAACTATGGCTACACCTTC,CASSAEGSGANYGYTF
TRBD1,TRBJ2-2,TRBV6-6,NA,TGTGCCAGCAAGGGACAGGTAGCCACCGGGGAGCTGTTTTTT,CASKGQVATGELFF
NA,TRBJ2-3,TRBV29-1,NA,TGCAGCGCCCCACATGGTATAGATACGCAGTATTTT,CSAPHGIDTQYF
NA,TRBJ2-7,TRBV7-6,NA,TGTGCCAGCAGCTTAGGTGCTGACTACGAGCAGTACTTC,CASSLGADYEQYF
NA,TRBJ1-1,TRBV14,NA,TGTGCCAGCAGCCACTGGTGGAACACTGAAGCTTTCTTT,CASSHWWNTEAFF
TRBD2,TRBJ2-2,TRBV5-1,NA,TGCGCCAGCAGCATGGGACTAGCGGGAGAATATACCGGGGAGCTGTTTTTT,CASSMGLAGEYTGELFF
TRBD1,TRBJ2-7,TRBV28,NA,TGTGCCAGCTACCAACAGGGGGCAAACTACGAGCAGTACTTC,CASYQQGANYEQYF
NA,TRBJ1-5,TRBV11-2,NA,TGTGCCAGCAGCCTACGGACTTATCAGCCCCAGCATTTT,CASSLRTYQPQHF
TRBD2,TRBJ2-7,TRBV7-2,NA,TGTGCCAGCAGACTAGCGAGTAGCGCGTACTACGAGCAGTACTTC,CASRLASSAYYEQYF
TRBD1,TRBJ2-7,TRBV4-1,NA,TGCGCCAGCAGCCAAGAGTCAGGGGGCTTCTACGAGCAGTACTTC,CASSQESGGFYEQYF
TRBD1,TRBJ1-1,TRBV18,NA,TGTGCCAGCTCGATAGGAGGGGGCGCGACTGAAGCTTTCTTT,CASSIGGGATEAFF
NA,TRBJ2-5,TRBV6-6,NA,TGTGCCAGCAGTCGACCCGGGGAGACCCAGTACTTC,CASSRPGETQYF
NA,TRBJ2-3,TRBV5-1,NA,TGCGCCACCCACCCAGGGGCCGAGCGGGATACGCAGTATTTT,CATHPGAERDTQYF
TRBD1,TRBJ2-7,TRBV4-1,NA,TGCGCCAGCAGCCAAGAGGGCAGGGGGCAACGGCAGTACTTC,CASSQEGRGQRQYF
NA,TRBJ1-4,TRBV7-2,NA,TGTGCCAGCAGCAAGGAACAGGGATTTGGAGAAAAACTGTTTTTT,CASSKEQGFGEKLFF
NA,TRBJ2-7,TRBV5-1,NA,TGCGCCAGCAGCTACTTGGACGAGCAGTACTTC,CASSYLDEQYF
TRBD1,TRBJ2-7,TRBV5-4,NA,TGTGCCAGCAGCCGACAGGGTCGCAGCTACGAGCAGTACTTC,CASSRQGRSYEQYF